Listed below are T cell receptor beta chains from one sample, sequenced in a study of siplizumab effects on memory and regulatory T cells. Assay: immunoSEQ multiplex PCR; the TCRdb copy retains only in-frame clones and omits some. This sample has some 97,000 clones, with less than 95% found just once. Specimen: Tregs sorted from blood. Receptors were obtained from a human donor in good health. CDR3s include the opening cysteine and the closing phenylalanine or tryptophan. Fields, in order: J gene, clone size, D gene, V gene, CDR3 protein, CDR3 DNA. D genes are given only for firm matches. Only part of the rows carry a size: once, few, many, or a class if the clone is expanded.

J: TRBJ1-2; size: NA; D: NA; V: TRBV9; CDR3: CASSFLDGSYGYTF; DNA: TGTGCCAGCAGCTTTCTAGACGGATCCTATGGCTACACCTTC
J: TRBJ2-2; size: NA; D: NA; V: TRBV5-1; CDR3: CASSLGAGELFF; DNA: TGCGCCAGCAGCTTGGGGGCCGGGGAGCTGTTTTTT
J: TRBJ1-5; size: NA; D: NA; V: TRBV28; CDR3: CASSFRQLGSNQPQHF; DNA: TGTGCCAGCAGTTTCCGACAGCTAGGGAGCAATCAGCCCCAGCATTTT
J: TRBJ2-1; size: NA; D: TRBD2; V: TRBV7-6; CDR3: CASSLVGGLAGNEQFF; DNA: TGTGCCAGCAGCTTAGTAGGGGGACTAGCGGGCAATGAGCAGTTCTTC
J: TRBJ2-7; size: NA; D: NA; V: TRBV5-6; CDR3: CASSLVGSAPYEQYF; DNA: TGTGCCAGCAGCTTGGTAGGCAGTGCCCCATACGAGCAGTACTTC
J: TRBJ1-2; size: once; D: NA; V: TRBV13; CDR3: CASNRETYYGYTF; DNA: TGTGCCAGCAACCGGGAGACCTACTATGGCTACACCTTC
J: TRBJ1-1; size: NA; D: NA; V: TRBV7-9; CDR3: CAGMEGLNTEAFF; DNA: TGTGCCGGCATGGAGGGGTTAAACACTGAAGCTTTCTTT
J: TRBJ2-7; size: NA; D: TRBD2; V: TRBV18; CDR3: CASSPSSGRGKYEQYF; DNA: TGTGCCAGCTCACCATCTAGCGGGAGAGGGAAGTACGAGCAGTACTTC
J: TRBJ1-1; size: NA; D: NA; V: TRBV7-3; CDR3: CASSLRGGRTEAFF; DNA: TGTGCCAGCAGCTTAAGGGGAGGGCGCACTGAAGCTTTCTTT
J: TRBJ2-1; size: once; D: NA; V: TRBV9; CDR3: CASSLIGGGTKNNEQFF; DNA: TGTGCCAGCAGCCTAATCGGGGGCGGGACTAAGAACAATGAGCAGTTCTTC
J: TRBJ2-2; size: NA; D: NA; V: TRBV9; CDR3: CASSVVGAANTGELFF; DNA: TGTGCCAGCAGCGTAGTCGGAGCTGCGAACACCGGGGAGCTGTTTTTT
J: TRBJ2-2; size: NA; D: NA; V: TRBV6-1; CDR3: CASRGPGAGELFF; DNA: TGTGCCAGCAGGGGTCCGGGGGCGGGGGAGCTGTTTTTT
J: TRBJ2-1; size: NA; D: TRBD2; V: TRBV2; CDR3: CAREQLAGESSAYNEQFF; DNA: TGTGCCAGGGAACAACTAGCGGGAGAGTCTTCGGCATACAATGAGCAGTTCTTC
J: TRBJ1-1; size: NA; D: NA; V: TRBV9; CDR3: CASSSRGAITEAFF; DNA: TGTGCCAGCAGCTCCCGGGGCGCGATTACTGAAGCTTTCTTT
J: TRBJ2-5; size: NA; D: NA; V: TRBV29-1; CDR3: CSVYQETQYF; DNA: TGCAGCGTGTACCAAGAGACCCAGTACTTC
J: TRBJ2-5; size: NA; D: NA; V: TRBV6-1; CDR3: CASSEAGGETQYF; DNA: TGTGCCAGCAGTGAGGCAGGGGGGGAGACCCAGTACTTC
J: TRBJ2-4; size: NA; D: NA; V: TRBV28; CDR3: CASVRQGSGKNIQYF; DNA: TGTGCCAGCGTCCGGCAAGGATCTGGCAAAAACATTCAGTACTTC
J: TRBJ2-5; size: NA; D: NA; V: TRBV11-2; CDR3: CASSLSTGQETQYF; DNA: TGTGCCAGCAGCTTATCCACGGGACAAGAGACCCAGTACTTC
J: TRBJ1-1; size: NA; D: TRBD1; V: TRBV7-9; CDR3: CASSPITGTGNTEAFF; DNA: TGTGCCAGCAGCCCCATAACCGGGACAGGGAACACTGAAGCTTTCTTT
J: TRBJ1-1; size: once; D: NA; V: TRBV28; CDR3: CASSARVGTEAFF; DNA: TGTGCCAGCAGCGCCAGAGTGGGCACTGAAGCTTTCTTT
J: TRBJ1-5; size: once; D: NA; V: TRBV18; CDR3: CASSSRASGPQHF; DNA: TGTGCCAGCTCGTCTCGGGCCTCAGGGCCCCAGCATTTT
J: TRBJ1-1; size: few; D: NA; V: TRBV30; CDR3: CAWSAASRTEAFF; DNA: TGTGCCTGGAGTGCCGCTTCGAGGACTGAAGCTTTCTTT
J: TRBJ2-5; size: NA; D: TRBD2; V: TRBV5-1; CDR3: CASSLGGRAETQYF; DNA: TGCGCCAGCAGCTTGGGAGGGAGGGCAGAGACCCAGTACTTC
J: TRBJ2-3; size: once; D: NA; V: TRBV19; CDR3: CASSIDGGTRTDTQYF; DNA: TGTGCCAGTAGTATAGATGGCGGGACCCGCACAGATACGCAGTATTTT
J: TRBJ1-2; size: NA; D: TRBD1; V: TRBV29-1; CDR3: CSGHGQGNGYTF; DNA: TGCAGCGGACACGGACAGGGGAATGGCTACACCTTC
J: TRBJ2-7; size: NA; D: NA; V: TRBV2; CDR3: CASSSASFRYEQYF; DNA: TGTGCCAGCAGTTCAGCTTCCTTTAGGTACGAGCAGTACTTC
J: TRBJ1-2; size: NA; D: NA; V: TRBV18; CDR3: CASSPKGNRPNYGYTF; DNA: TGTGCCAGCTCACCGAAGGGTAATCGGCCTAACTATGGCTACACCTTC
J: TRBJ1-3; size: NA; D: NA; V: TRBV5-4; CDR3: CASSFDRLADTIYF; DNA: TGTGCCAGCAGCTTCGACAGGTTGGCGGACACCATATATTTT
J: TRBJ2-7; size: NA; D: NA; V: TRBV27; CDR3: CASSKQEGYYEQYF; DNA: TGTGCCAGCAGCAAACAGGAGGGGTATTACGAGCAGTACTTC
J: TRBJ1-5; size: NA; D: TRBD1; V: TRBV18; CDR3: CASSPLGQPNQPQHF; DNA: TGTGCCAGCTCACCACTGGGACAGCCCAATCAGCCCCAGCATTTT
J: TRBJ1-5; size: few; D: NA; V: TRBV5-4; CDR3: CASSASGSNQPQHF; DNA: TGTGCCAGCAGCGCTTCGGGGTCCAATCAGCCCCAGCATTTT
J: TRBJ1-1; size: once; D: NA; V: TRBV19; CDR3: CASSLGGRETEAFF; DNA: TGTGCCAGTTCACTGGGTGGCAGGGAGACTGAAGCTTTCTTT
J: TRBJ2-3; size: NA; D: NA; V: TRBV7-3; CDR3: CASSLGYITDTQYF; DNA: TGTGCCAGCAGCTTGGGGTATATCACAGATACGCAGTATTTT
J: TRBJ2-2; size: NA; D: NA; V: TRBV6-6; CDR3: CASKRLATNTGELFF; DNA: TGTGCCAGCAAACGACTGGCAACCAACACCGGGGAGCTGTTTTTT
J: TRBJ2-2; size: NA; D: NA; V: TRBV10-2; CDR3: CASTGPAANTGELFF; DNA: TGCGCCAGCACTGGACCAGCCGCGAACACCGGGGAGCTGTTTTTT
J: TRBJ1-6; size: NA; D: NA; V: TRBV28; CDR3: CASSWTVNSPLHF; DNA: TGTGCCAGCAGTTGGACAGTTAATTCACCCCTCCACTTT
J: TRBJ2-2; size: NA; D: NA; V: TRBV6-1; CDR3: CASSLRLGAGELFF; DNA: TGTGCCAGCAGTTTACGACTAGGAGCCGGGGAGCTGTTTTTT
J: TRBJ1-3; size: NA; D: NA; V: TRBV28; CDR3: CASSPAGGPDTIYF; DNA: TGTGCCAGCAGTCCCGCGGGGGGCCCGGACACCATATATTTT
J: TRBJ2-5; size: NA; D: NA; V: TRBV6-5; CDR3: CASSNRYQETQYF; DNA: TGTGCCAGCAGTAATAGGTACCAAGAGACCCAGTACTTC
J: TRBJ2-3; size: NA; D: NA; V: TRBV5-1; CDR3: CASSYITDTQYF; DNA: TGCGCCAGCAGCTACATAACAGATACGCAGTATTTT